These 2 T cell receptor beta chains share one sample of origin, sequenced in a study of T cells expressing NK-cell markers. TCRdb re-called the 5' RACE reads and shows each CDR3 protein once, DNA omitted. This sample carries about 110,000 distinct CDR3 sequences, with approximately 18% going to the ten biggest clones. Sequencing input: blood T cells: a sorted CD56 or NKG2C T cell subset, CD4+ or CD8+ T cells, or bulk PBMC T cells (not recorded which). The receptors were sampled from a woman between 18 and 75 years old in good health.

The chain is built from TRBV19 and TRBJ1-5. CDR1 and CDR2 from the germline V gene are LNHDA and SQIVND (reference sequence). The CDR3 length is 12 residues. CDR3 in amino acids: CASSIQHQPQHF.

This rearrangement joins TRBV18 to TRBJ1-2. The CDR3 has 15 residues. Germline V gene lookup returns CDR1 KGHSH and CDR2 LQKENI. The CDR3 spells CASSPATDGDNGYTF. The whole variable domain, filled in from reference TRBV18 and TRBJ1-2, reads NAGVMQNPRHLVRRRGQEARLRCSPMKGHSHVYWYRQLPEEGLKFMVYLQKENIIDESGMPKERFSAEFPKEGPSILRIQQVVRGDSAAYFCASSPATDGDNGYTFGSGTRLTVV.